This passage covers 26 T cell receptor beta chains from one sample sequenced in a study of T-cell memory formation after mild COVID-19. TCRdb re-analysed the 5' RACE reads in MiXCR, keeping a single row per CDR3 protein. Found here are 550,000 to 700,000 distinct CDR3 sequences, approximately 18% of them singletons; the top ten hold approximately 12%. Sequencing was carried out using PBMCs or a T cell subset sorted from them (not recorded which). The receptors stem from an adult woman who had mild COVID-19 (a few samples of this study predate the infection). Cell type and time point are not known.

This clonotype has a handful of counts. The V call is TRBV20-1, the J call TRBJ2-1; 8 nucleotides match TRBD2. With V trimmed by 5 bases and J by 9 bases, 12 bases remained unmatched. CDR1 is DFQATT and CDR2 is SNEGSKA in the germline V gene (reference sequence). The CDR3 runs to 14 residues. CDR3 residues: CSASGLSGEPEQFF. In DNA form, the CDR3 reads TGCAGTGCTTCAGGCCTTAGCGGGGAACCTGAGCAGTTCTTC.

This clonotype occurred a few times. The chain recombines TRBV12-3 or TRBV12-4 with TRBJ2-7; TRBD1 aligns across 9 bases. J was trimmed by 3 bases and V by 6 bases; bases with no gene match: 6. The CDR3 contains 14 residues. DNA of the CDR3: TGTGCCAGCAGCCTAACGGACAGGGGCTACGAGCAGTACTTC. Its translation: CASSLTDRGYEQYF.

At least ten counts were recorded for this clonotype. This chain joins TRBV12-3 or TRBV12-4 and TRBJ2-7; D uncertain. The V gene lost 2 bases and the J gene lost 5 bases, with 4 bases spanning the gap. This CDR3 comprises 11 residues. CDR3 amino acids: CASSLKDEQYF. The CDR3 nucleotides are TGTGCCAGCAGTTTAAAGGACGAGCAGTACTTC.

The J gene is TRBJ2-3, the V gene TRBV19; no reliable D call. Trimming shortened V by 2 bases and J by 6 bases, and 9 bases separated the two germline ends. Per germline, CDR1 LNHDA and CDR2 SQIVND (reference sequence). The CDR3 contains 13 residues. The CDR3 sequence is CASSILIRDTQYF. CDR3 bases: TGTGCCAGTAGTATACTCATACGGGATACGCAGTATTTT.

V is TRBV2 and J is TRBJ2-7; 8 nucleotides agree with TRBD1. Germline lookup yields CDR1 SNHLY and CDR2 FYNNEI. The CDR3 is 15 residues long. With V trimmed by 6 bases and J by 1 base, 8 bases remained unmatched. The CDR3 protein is CASSDWTGWSYEQYF. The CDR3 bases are TGTGCCAGCAGCGATTGGACAGGGTGGTCCTACGAGCAGTACTTC.

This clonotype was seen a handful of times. The CDR3 region has the DNA TGTGCCAGCTATACGCCCGGGACAGGGGGCTACGAGCAGTACTTC. This codes for CASYTPGTGGYEQYF. J is TRBJ2-7 and V is TRBV6-5; 11 bases are shared with TRBD1. With V trimmed by 8 bases and J by 3 bases, 9 bases remained unmatched. This CDR3 has 15 residues. The germline V gene has CDR1 MNHEY and CDR2 SVGAGI.

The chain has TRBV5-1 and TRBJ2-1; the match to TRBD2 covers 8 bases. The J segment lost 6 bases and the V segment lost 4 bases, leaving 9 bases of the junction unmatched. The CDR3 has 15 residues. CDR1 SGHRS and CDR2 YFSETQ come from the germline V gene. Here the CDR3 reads CASSAGLAVINEQFF. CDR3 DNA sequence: TGCGCCAGCAGCGCAGGACTAGCTGTAATCAATGAGCAGTTCTTC.

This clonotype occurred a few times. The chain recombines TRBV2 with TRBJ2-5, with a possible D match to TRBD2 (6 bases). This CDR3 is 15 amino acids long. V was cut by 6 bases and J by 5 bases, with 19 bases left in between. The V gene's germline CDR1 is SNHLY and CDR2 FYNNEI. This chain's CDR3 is CASSQRRVDTETQYF. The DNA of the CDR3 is TGTGCCAGCAGCCAAAGGAGGGTTGATACGGAGACCCAGTACTTC.

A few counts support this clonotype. CDR3 protein: CASSYSPKGSYEQYF. CDR3 nucleotide sequence: TGTGCCAGCAGTTACTCCCCTAAGGGGAGCTACGAGCAGTACTTC. This chain connects TRBV6-5 to TRBJ2-7, with D perhaps matching TRBD1 or TRBD2 (5 bases each). V lost 0 bases and J 3 bases, leaving 12 bases between the germline ends. This CDR3 is built from 15 residues. Germline V CDR1 and CDR2: MNHEY, SVGAGI.

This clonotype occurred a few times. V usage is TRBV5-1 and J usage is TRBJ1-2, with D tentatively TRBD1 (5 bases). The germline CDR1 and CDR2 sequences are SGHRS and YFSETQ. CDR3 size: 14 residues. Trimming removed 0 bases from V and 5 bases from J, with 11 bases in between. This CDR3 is CASSLGGRFYGYTF. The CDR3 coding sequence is TGCGCCAGCAGCTTGGGGGGCCGCTTTTATGGCTACACCTTC.

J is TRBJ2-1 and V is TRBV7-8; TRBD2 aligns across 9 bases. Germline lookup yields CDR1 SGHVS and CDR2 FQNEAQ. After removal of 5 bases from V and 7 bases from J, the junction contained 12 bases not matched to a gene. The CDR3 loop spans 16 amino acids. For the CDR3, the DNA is TGTGCCAGCAGCCCTGGCGGGGGGGGCCTGAAGAATGAGCAGTTCTTC. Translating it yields CASSPGGGGLKNEQFF.

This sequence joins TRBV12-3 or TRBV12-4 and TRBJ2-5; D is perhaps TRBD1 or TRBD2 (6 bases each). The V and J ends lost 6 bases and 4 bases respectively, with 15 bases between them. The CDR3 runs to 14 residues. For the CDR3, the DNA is TGTGCCAGCAGCCCTGAGGGGGGACCAGAGACCCAGTACTTC. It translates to CASSPEGGPETQYF.

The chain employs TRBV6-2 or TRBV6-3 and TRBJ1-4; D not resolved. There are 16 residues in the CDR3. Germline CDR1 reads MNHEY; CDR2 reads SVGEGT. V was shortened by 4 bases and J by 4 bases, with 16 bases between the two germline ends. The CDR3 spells CASSSLESWSNEKLFF. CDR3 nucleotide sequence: TGTGCCAGCAGTTCCCTTGAGTCCTGGAGTAATGAAAAACTGTTTTTT.

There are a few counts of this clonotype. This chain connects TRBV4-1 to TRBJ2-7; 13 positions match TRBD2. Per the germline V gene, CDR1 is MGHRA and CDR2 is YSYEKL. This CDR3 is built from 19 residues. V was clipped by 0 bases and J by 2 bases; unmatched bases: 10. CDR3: CASSQDPGLAGTSAYEQYF. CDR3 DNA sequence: TGCGCCAGCAGCCAAGACCCGGGACTAGCGGGGACCTCCGCCTACGAGCAGTACTTC.

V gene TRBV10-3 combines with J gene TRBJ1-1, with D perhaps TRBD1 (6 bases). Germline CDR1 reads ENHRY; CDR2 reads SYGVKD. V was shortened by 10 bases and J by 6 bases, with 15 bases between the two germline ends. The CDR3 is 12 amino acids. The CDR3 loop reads CATNRNRAEAFF. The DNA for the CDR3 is TGTGCCACGAACCGCAACAGGGCTGAAGCTTTCTTT.

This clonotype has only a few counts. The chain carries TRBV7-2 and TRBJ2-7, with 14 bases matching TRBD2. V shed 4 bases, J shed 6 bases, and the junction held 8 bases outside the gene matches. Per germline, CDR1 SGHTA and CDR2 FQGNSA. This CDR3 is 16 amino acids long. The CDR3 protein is CASSSQPGLAGVEQYF. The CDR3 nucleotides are TGTGCCAGCAGCTCCCAGCCGGGACTAGCGGGAGTCGAGCAGTACTTC.

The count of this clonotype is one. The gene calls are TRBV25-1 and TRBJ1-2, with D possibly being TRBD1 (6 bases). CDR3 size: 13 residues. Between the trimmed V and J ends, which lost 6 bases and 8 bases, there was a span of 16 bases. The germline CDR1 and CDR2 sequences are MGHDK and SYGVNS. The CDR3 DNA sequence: TGTGCCAGCAGCCGTGTGGGGGGGCGCGGCTACACCTTC. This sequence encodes CASSRVGGRGYTF.

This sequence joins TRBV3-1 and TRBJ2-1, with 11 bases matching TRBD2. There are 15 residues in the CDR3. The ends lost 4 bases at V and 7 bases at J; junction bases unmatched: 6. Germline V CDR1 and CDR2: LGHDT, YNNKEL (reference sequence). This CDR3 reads CASSPSGGRVNEQFF. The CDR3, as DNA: TGTGCCAGCAGCCCTAGCGGGGGGAGGGTGAATGAGCAGTTCTTC.

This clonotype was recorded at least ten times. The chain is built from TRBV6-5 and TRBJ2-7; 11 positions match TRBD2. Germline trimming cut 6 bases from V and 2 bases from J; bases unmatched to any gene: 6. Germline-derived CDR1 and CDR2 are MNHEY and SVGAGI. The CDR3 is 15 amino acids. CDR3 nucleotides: TGTGCCAGCAGCCACCGACTAGCGGGGACCTACGAGCAGTACTTC. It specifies CASSHRLAGTYEQYF.

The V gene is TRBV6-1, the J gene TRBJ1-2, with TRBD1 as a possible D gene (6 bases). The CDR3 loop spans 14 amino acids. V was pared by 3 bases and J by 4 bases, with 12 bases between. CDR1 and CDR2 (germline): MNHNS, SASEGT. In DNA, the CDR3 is TGTGCCAGCAGTGAGGGGGCGGGGAGCTATGGCTACACCTTC. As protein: CASSEGAGSYGYTF.

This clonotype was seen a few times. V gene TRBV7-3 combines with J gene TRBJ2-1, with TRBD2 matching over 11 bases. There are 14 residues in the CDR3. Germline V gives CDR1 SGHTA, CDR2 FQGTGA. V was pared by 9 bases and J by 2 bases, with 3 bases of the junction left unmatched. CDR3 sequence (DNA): TGTGCCAGTGCGACTAGCGGGGCCTACAATGAGCAGTTCTTC. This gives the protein CASATSGAYNEQFF.

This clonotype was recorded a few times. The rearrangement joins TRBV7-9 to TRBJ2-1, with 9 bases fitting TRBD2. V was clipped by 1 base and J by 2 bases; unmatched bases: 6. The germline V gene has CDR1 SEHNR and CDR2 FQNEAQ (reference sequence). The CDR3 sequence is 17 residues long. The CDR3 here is CASSLGAGGSPYNEQFF. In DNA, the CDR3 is TGTGCCAGCAGCTTAGGGGCGGGAGGGTCCCCCTACAATGAGCAGTTCTTC.

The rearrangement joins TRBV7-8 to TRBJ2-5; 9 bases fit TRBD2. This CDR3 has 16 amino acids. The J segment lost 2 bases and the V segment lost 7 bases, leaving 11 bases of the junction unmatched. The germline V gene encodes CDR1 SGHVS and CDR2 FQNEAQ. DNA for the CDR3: TGTGCCAGCATACCTCATGCGGGAGGGCCACAAGAGACCCAGTACTTC. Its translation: CASIPHAGGPQETQYF. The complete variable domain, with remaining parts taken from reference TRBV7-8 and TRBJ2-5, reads GAGVSQSPRYKVAKRGQDVALRCDPISGHVSLFWYQQALGQGPEFLTYFQNEAQLDKSGLPSDRFFAERPEGSVSTLKIQRTQQEDSAVYLCASIPHAGGPQETQYFGPGTRLLVL.

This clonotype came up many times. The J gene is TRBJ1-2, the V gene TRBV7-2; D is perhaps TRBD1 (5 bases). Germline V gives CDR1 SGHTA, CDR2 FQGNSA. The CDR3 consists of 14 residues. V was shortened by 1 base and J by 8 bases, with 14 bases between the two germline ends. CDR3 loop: CASSLDPQQGGYTF. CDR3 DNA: TGTGCCAGCAGCTTAGACCCCCAGCAGGGCGGCTACACCTTC.

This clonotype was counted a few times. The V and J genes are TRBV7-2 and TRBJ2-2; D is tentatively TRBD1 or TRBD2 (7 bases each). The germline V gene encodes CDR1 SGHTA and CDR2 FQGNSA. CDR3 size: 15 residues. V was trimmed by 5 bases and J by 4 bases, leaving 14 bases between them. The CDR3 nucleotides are TGTGCCAGCAGCCAGGGGGGGGCTACCACCGGGGAGCTGTTTTTT. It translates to CASSQGGATTGELFF.

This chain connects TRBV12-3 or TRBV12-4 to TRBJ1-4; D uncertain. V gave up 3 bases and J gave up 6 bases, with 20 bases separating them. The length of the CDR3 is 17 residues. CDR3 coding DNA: TGTGCCAGCAGTTTCTCGCCTTTCGGCAGGCGGGATGAAAAACTGTTTTTT. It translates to CASSFSPFGRRDEKLFF.